This T cell receptor beta chain stems from a study of CD8 T cells in ankylosing spondylitis. Whole-study findings and limits: A motif in TCR beta, a set of roughly eight highly homologous variants, appeared characteristic of ankylosing spondylitis blood. Earlier reports found some motif variants in synovial fluid and blood in reactive arthritis. Clones linked to disease were reported to show significant enrichment in matched ankylosing spondylitis synovial fluid.

The germline V gene encodes CDR1 DFQATT and CDR2 SNEGSKA (reference sequence). Trimming shortened V by 6 bases and J by 1 base, and 9 bases separated the two germline ends. The CDR3 sequence is 12 residues long. TCRdb passed the 5' RACE reads through MiXCR, listing each CDR3 protein once. The sample records around 540,000 distinct CDR3 sequences, 12% being singletons. This clonotype was seen at least ten times. Its antigen is currently unknown. The rearrangement joins TRBV20-1 to TRBJ1-1, with D perhaps TRBD1 (5 bases). This clonotype originated in a male donor with ankylosing spondylitis. The sample comprised blood, either unsorted or a sorted T cell fraction (not recorded which). The CDR3 DNA sequence: TGCAGTGCAAGCAGGGAGAACACTGAAGCTTTCTTT. Residues: CSASRENTEAFF.